Below are 23 T cell receptor beta chains sequenced from a single sample in a study of response to subunit inactivated influenza vaccine. TCRdb reprocessed the RT-PCR reads via MiXCR and lists one record per CDR3 protein. The sample yields 500,000 to 600,000 distinct CDR3 sequences, approximately 15% seen once. Specimen: CD4+ T cells sorted from PBMCs, collected around 25 months after vaccination. The receptors stem from a man aged 45-69 years who received an inactivated influenza vaccine.

The chain uses TRBV6-1 and TRBJ2-1, with D unclear. The V and J ends lost 4 bases and 7 bases respectively, with 17 bases between them. Germline V gives CDR1 MNHNS, CDR2 SASEGT. CDR3 length equals 15 residues. This chain's CDR3 is CASSGSPWGRNEQFF. As DNA, the CDR3 is TGTGCCAGCAGTGGGTCCCCCTGGGGTCGGAATGAGCAGTTCTTC.

Worth noting for this clonotype: A much larger clone sits a single nucleotide away, making a read error possible. The chain links TRBV20-1 to TRBJ2-7; D may be TRBD1 or TRBD2 (5 bases each). The CDR3 runs to 13 residues. Germline CDR1 DFQATT, CDR2 SNEGSKA (reference sequence). Trimming stripped 3 bases from V and 0 bases from J, with 9 bases between. The CDR3 loop is CSARAGSSYEQYF. The CDR3 nucleotides are TGCAGTGCTAGGGCAGGGAGCTCCTACGAGCAGTACTTC.

This clonotype came up a few times. This chain joins TRBV20-1 and TRBJ2-7; D tentatively fits TRBD1 or TRBD2 (6 bases each). The V gene lost 3 bases and the J gene lost 0 bases, with 12 bases spanning the gap. Germline-derived CDR1 and CDR2 are DFQATT and SNEGSKA (reference sequence). The CDR3 is 14 residues long. The DNA of the CDR3 is TGCAGTGCTAGGTCCGGGGGCGTCTCCTACGAGCAGTACTTC. Encoded protein: CSARSGGVSYEQYF.

V gene TRBV14 combines with J gene TRBJ2-6, with D unclear. CDR1 and CDR2 (germline): SGHDN, FVKESK. V was pared by 4 bases and J by 1 base, with 14 bases between. The CDR3 length is 17 residues. CDR3 DNA sequence: TGTGCCAGCAGCCCACGGCCTGGGGTTTCTGGGGCCAACGTCCTGACTTTC. This codes for CASSPRPGVSGANVLTF.

The chain couples TRBV5-1 to TRBJ1-1; 7 bases are a match to TRBD1. Germline V gene lookup returns CDR1 SGHRS and CDR2 YFSETQ. V trimming: 7 bases; J trimming: 3 bases; junction bases outside the gene matches: 9. The CDR3 covers 14 residues. The DNA of the CDR3 is TGCGCCAGCTCCTTCTTTACAGGGGACACTGAAGCTTTCTTT. As protein: CASSFFTGDTEAFF.

This clonotype was picked up a small number of times. The chain has TRBV20-1 and TRBJ2-5; D tentatively reads TRBD1 or TRBD2 (5 bases each). V was shortened by 5 bases and J by 2 bases, with 12 bases between the two germline ends. The CDR3 covers 13 residues. CDR1 and CDR2 from the germline V gene are DFQATT and SNEGSKA (reference sequence). DNA of the CDR3: TGCAGTGCTTACCGGGACCAACAAGAGACCCAGTACTTC. Protein product: CSAYRDQQETQYF.

The chain links TRBV6-2 or TRBV6-3 to TRBJ2-5; 8 nucleotides line up with TRBD1. Germline trimming cut 5 bases from V and 6 bases from J; bases unmatched to any gene: 11. Germline CDR1 is MNHEY and CDR2 is SVGEGT. This CDR3 comprises 15 residues. CDR3 amino acids: CASSPRTGSGKTQYF. CDR3 coding DNA: TGTGCCAGCAGTCCTCGGACAGGGTCTGGGAAGACCCAGTACTTC.

This clonotype was seen just once. The rearrangement joins TRBV20-1 to TRBJ2-2; no firm D call. This CDR3 comprises 13 residues. V dropped 4 bases and J dropped 0 bases, with 6 bases sitting between them. Germline V CDR1 and CDR2: DFQATT, SNEGSKA (reference sequence). The CDR3 DNA sequence: TGCAGTGCTATCTTTGCGAACACCGGGGAGCTGTTTTTT. Encoded protein: CSAIFANTGELFF.

This chain joins TRBV10-3 and TRBJ2-7; the match to TRBD1 covers 9 bases. This CDR3 region has 15 residues. Germline V gene lookup returns CDR1 ENHRY and CDR2 SYGVKD. J was trimmed by 1 base and V by 8 bases; bases with no gene match: 9. CDR3 amino acids: CAIREPGQGSYEQYF. The DNA for the CDR3 is TGTGCCATCCGAGAACCGGGACAGGGTTCCTACGAGCAGTACTTC.

This clonotype was found a few times. The CDR3 reads CASSADSTGETQYF. The CDR3, as DNA: TGTGCCAGCAGTGCGGACAGTACCGGAGAGACCCAGTACTTC. The rearrangement links TRBV6-1 to TRBJ2-5, with a tentative D call TRBD1 (6 bases). Germline V gives CDR1 MNHNS, CDR2 SASEGT. CDR3 size: 14 residues. The V end lost 4 bases, the J end lost 4 bases, and 13 bases lay between the germline ends.

V gene TRBV14 combines with J gene TRBJ2-2; no clear D. V lost 0 bases, J lost 8 bases, and 16 bases lay in between. Germline V gene lookup returns CDR1 SGHDN and CDR2 FVKESK. This CDR3 has 16 amino acids. The CDR3 here is CASSQEHLRLTGELFF. The DNA of the CDR3 is TGTGCCAGCAGCCAAGAACATCTCCGGCTAACTGGGGAGCTGTTTTTT.

This clonotype was seen many times. This chain links TRBV13 with TRBJ1-3; D uncertain. The germline V gene encodes CDR1 PRHDT and CDR2 FYEKMQ (reference sequence). The length of the CDR3 is 13 residues. Trimming cost V 4 bases and J 1 base, with 5 bases left between them. The CDR3 nucleotides read TGTGCCAGCAGCTATGGGTCTGGAAACACCATATATTTT. It yields the protein CASSYGSGNTIYF.

The gene calls are TRBV18 and TRBJ2-2; D remains unclear. The length of the CDR3 is 15 residues. Germline V gene lookup returns CDR1 KGHSH and CDR2 LQKENI. The V end lost 3 bases, the J end lost 5 bases, and 13 bases lay between the germline ends. The CDR3 nucleotides read TGTGCCAGCTCACCGCTCCGGTGGGGAACCGGGGAGCTGTTTTTT. Its protein product is CASSPLRWGTGELFF. The full variable domain, completed using reference TRBV18 and TRBJ2-2, is NAGVMQNPRHLVRRRGQEARLRCSPMKGHSHVYWYRQLPEEGLKFMVYLQKENIIDESGMPKERFSAEFPKEGPSILRIQQVVRGDSAAYFCASSPLRWGTGELFFGEGSRLTVL.

This clonotype was found a few times. This chain uses TRBV10-2 with TRBJ2-7; 12 bases align to TRBD2. Germline V gene sequence: CDR1 WSHSY, CDR2 SAAADI. V lost 8 bases to trimming and J lost 7 bases; unmatched junction nucleotides: 12. The CDR3 runs 15 residues. The CDR3 is CASQPPSGGAGEQYF. The CDR3 DNA reads as TGCGCCAGCCAACCCCCTAGCGGGGGGGCTGGAGAGCAGTACTTC.

The CDR3: CASSGTGYTGELFF. CDR3 bases: TGTGCCAGTAGTGGCACAGGGTACACCGGGGAGCTGTTTTTT. V gene TRBV19 combines with J gene TRBJ2-2; the D gene is possibly TRBD1 (6 bases). CDR1 and CDR2 from the germline V gene are LNHDA and SQIVND (reference sequence). This CDR3 contains 14 residues. Trimming shortened V by 5 bases and J by 3 bases, and 10 bases separated the two germline ends. The whole variable domain, filled in from reference TRBV19 and TRBJ2-2, reads DGGITQSPKYLFRKEGQNVTLSCEQNLNHDAMYWYRQDPGQGLRLIYYSQIVNDFQKGDIAEGYSVSREKKESFPLTVTSAQKNPTAFYLCASSGTGYTGELFFGEGSRLTVL.

This clonotype occurred many times. The CDR3 DNA reads TGTGCCAGCAGTCAACAGGGGAGGACAGATACGCAGTATTTT. Residues: CASSQQGRTDTQYF. The chain links TRBV4-2 to TRBJ2-3; possible D gene TRBD1, 7 bases. V lost 6 bases, J lost 3 bases, and 13 bases lay in between. The CDR3 totals 14 residues. Germline V lookup: CDR1 LGHNA, CDR2 YNFKEQ.

This clonotype was recorded a few times. The chain employs TRBV6-1 and TRBJ2-1, with D perhaps matching TRBD2 (7 bases). V was shortened by 6 bases and J by 7 bases, with 10 bases between the two germline ends. The CDR3 spans 12 residues. Germline V gene data show CDR1 as MNHNS and CDR2 as SASEGT. Here the CDR3 DNA reads TGTGCCAGCAGGAAGGGGGGGAATGAGCAGTTCTTC. Translation: CASRKGGNEQFF.

In this sample, this clonotype turned up a few times. The chain employs TRBV15 and TRBJ2-4, with 14 bases matching TRBD2. The CDR3 extends over 20 amino acids. Germline V gene sequence: CDR1 LNHNV, CDR2 YYDKDF (reference sequence). V shed 5 bases, J shed 6 bases, and the junction held 18 bases outside the gene matches. DNA of the CDR3: TGTGCCACCAGCCAACGTAGGACTAGCGGGAGGAACGTCCCTGTAAACATTCAGTACTTC. The encoded protein is CATSQRRTSGRNVPVNIQYF.

In its sample, this clonotype was seen many times. V usage is TRBV25-1 and J usage is TRBJ1-4, with D perhaps TRBD1 (6 bases). The CDR3 contains 12 residues. CDR1 is MGHDK, CDR2 SYGVNS, per germline. V was clipped by 10 bases and J by 8 bases, with 14 bases between them. This CDR3 is CATTGTGEKLFF. The CDR3 coding sequence is TGTGCCACCACAGGGACGGGCGAAAAACTGTTTTTT.

This chain connects TRBV6-1 to TRBJ1-6, with D hard to call. V was pared by 1 base and J by 8 bases, with 15 bases between. Germline CDR1 reads MNHNS; CDR2 reads SASEGT. The CDR3 covers 16 residues. The CDR3 loop reads CASSEGVGRAHSPLHF. The CDR3 DNA is TGTGCCAGCAGTGAAGGTGTCGGCAGAGCACATTCACCCCTCCACTTT.

V is TRBV20-1 and J is TRBJ2-3; 8 bases are a match to TRBD2. After removal of 3 bases from V and 6 bases from J, the junction contained 14 bases not matched to a gene. Germline assignment: CDR1 DFQATT and CDR2 SNEGSKA (reference sequence). This CDR3 is built from 16 residues. CDR3 DNA sequence: TGCAGTGCTAGTTCGGGGGCCGGGAGGGGAAGTGATACGCAGTATTTT. Translating it yields CSASSGAGRGSDTQYF.

This clonotype was detected a few times. The chain is built from TRBV10-3 and TRBJ2-4, with 14 bases that match TRBD2. The V gene's germline CDR1 is ENHRY and CDR2 SYGVKD. Trimming cost V 5 bases and J 1 base; bases outside gene matches: 10. This CDR3 comprises 19 residues. The CDR3 protein is CAISTTGTSGSLAKNIQYF. As DNA, the CDR3 is TGTGCCATCAGTACTACCGGGACTAGCGGGAGCCTGGCCAAAAACATTCAGTACTTC.

This clonotype was seen many times. The CDR3 reads CASSSGQYNSPLHF. The CDR3 bases are TGTGCCAGCAGCTCGGGACAGTATAATTCACCCCTCCACTTT. The chain links TRBV5-6 to TRBJ1-6, with 7 bases identical to TRBD1. The CDR3 extends over 14 amino acids. The V and J ends lost 3 bases and 4 bases, in that order; junction bases with no gene match: 1. Germline lookup yields CDR1 SGHDT and CDR2 YYEEEE. The full variable domain, its missing parts supplied by reference TRBV5-6 and TRBJ1-6, is DAGVTQSPTHLIKTRGQQVTLRCSPKSGHDTVSWYQQALGQGPQFIFQYYEEEERQRGNFPDRFSGHQFPNYSSELNVNALLLGDSALYLCASSSGQYNSPLHFGNGTRLTVT.